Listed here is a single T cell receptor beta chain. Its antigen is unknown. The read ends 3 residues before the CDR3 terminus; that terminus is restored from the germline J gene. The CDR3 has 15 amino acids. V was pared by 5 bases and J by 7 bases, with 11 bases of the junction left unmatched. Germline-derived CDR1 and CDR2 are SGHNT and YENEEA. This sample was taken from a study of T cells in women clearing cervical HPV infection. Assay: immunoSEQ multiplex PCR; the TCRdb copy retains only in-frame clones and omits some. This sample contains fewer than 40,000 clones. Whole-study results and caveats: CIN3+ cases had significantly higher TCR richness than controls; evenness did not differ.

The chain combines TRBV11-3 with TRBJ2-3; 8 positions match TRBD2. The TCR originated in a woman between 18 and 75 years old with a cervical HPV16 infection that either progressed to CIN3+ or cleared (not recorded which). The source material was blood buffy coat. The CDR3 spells CASSPSRGGVNTQYF. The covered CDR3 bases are TGTGCCAGCAGCCCCTCCCGGGGGGGCGTAAATACG. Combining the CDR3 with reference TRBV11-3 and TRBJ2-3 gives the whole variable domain EAGVVQSPRYKIIEKKQPVAFWCNPISGHNTLYWYLQNLGQGPELLIRYENEEAVDDSQLPKDRFSAERLKGVDSTLKIQPAELGDSAVYLCASSPSRGGVNTQYFGPGTRLTVL.